This TCR beta chain was identified during a study of blood T cell repertoires in COVID-19. The germline V gene has CDR1 SGHTA and CDR2 FQGNSA. This CDR3 comprises 16 residues. The J segment lost 5 bases and the V segment lost 2 bases, leaving 7 bases of the junction unmatched. TCRdb's table, derived via immunoSEQ multiplex PCR, lists solely in-frame clones and lacks some. The top ten hold 30% to 45% of the sample, which has around 140,000 clones, 75% to 90% seen once. This receptor was identified in a man over 45 who had recovered from COVID-19. The V call is TRBV7-2, the J call TRBJ2-5; 11 bases map to TRBD2. Specimen: peripheral blood. Written as DNA, the CDR3 is TGTGCCAGCAGCTTATCCGGGACTAGCGGTTATGAGACCCAGTACTTC. Its translation is CASSLSGTSGYETQYF.